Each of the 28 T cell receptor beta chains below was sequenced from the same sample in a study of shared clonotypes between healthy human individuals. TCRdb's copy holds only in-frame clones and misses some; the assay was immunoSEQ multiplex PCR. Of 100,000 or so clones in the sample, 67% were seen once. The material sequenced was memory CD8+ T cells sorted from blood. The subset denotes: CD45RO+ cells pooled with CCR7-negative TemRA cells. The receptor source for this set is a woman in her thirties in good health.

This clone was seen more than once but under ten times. The CDR3 DNA reads TGTGCCAGCAGCTTAGTTTCTGGGGGATTTACAGATACGCAGTATTTT. Protein: CASSLVSGGFTDTQYF. The chain uses TRBV7-9 and TRBJ2-3; the D call may be TRBD1 or TRBD2 (5 bases each). The CDR3 has 16 amino acids. Per germline, CDR1 SEHNR and CDR2 FQNEAQ (reference sequence). The V end was cut by 1 base, the J end by 3 bases, with 14 bases between.

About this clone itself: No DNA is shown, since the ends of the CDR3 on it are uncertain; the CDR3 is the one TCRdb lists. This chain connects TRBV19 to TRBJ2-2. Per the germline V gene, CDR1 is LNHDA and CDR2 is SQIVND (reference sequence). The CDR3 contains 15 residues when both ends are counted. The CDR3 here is CASSSGARYTGELFF.

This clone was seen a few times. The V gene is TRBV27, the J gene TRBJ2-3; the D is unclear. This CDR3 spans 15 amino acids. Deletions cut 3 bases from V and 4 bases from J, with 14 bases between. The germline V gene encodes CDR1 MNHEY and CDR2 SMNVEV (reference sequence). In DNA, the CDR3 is TGTGCCAGCAGTTTGGACCCGAAGGGTGCAGATACGCAGTATTTT. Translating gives CASSLDPKGADTQYF.

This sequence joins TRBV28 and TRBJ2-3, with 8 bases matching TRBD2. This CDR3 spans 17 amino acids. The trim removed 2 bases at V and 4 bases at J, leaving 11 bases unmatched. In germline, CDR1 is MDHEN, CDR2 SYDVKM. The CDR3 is CASSLGWAGGAPDTQYF. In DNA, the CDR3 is TGTGCCAGCAGTTTAGGTTGGGCGGGAGGAGCCCCAGATACGCAGTATTTT.

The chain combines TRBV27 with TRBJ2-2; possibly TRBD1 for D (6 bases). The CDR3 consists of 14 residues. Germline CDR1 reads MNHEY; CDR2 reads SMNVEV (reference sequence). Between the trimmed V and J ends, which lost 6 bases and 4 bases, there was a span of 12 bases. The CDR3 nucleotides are TGTGCCAGCAGAGTACAGGGTATCACCGGGGAGCTGTTTTTT. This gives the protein CASRVQGITGELFF.

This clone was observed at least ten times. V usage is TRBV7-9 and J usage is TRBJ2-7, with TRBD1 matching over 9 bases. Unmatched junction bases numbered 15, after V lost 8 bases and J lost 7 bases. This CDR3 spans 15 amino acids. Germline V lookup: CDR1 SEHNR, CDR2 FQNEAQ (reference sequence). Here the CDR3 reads CASADAGTGNYEQYF. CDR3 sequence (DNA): TGTGCCAGCGCCGACGCTGGGACAGGGAACTATGAGCAGTACTTC.

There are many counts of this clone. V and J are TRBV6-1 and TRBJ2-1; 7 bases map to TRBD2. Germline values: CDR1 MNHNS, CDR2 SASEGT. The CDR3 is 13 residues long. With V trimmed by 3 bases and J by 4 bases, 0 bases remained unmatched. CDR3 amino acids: CASSEREYNEQFF. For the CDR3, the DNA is TGTGCCAGCAGTGAGCGGGAGTACAATGAGCAGTTCTTC.

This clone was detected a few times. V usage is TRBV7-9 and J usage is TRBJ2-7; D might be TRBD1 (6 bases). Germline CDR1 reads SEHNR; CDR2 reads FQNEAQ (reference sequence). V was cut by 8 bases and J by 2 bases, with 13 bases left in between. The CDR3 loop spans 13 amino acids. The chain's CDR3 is CASSVGDTYEQYF. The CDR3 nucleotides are TGTGCCAGCTCAGTGGGGGACACCTACGAGCAGTACTTC.

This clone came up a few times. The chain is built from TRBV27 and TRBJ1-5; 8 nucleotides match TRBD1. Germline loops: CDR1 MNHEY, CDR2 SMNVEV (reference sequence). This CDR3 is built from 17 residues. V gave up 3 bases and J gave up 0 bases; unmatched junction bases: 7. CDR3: CASSFGTGPYSNQPQHF. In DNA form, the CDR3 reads TGTGCCAGCAGTTTCGGGACAGGACCATATAGCAATCAGCCCCAGCATTTT.

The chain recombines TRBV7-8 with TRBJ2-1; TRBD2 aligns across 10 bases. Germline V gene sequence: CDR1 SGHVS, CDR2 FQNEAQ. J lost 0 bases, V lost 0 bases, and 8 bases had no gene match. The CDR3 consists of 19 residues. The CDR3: CASSLAAGLAESSYNEQFF. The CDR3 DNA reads TGTGCCAGCAGCTTAGCGGCTGGACTAGCGGAGAGCTCCTACAATGAGCAGTTCTTC. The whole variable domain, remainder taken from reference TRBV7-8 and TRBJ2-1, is GAGVSQSPRYKVAKRGQDVALRCDPISGHVSLFWYQQALGQGPEFLTYFQNEAQLDKSGLPSDRFFAERPEGSVSTLKIQRTQQEDSAVYLCASSLAAGLAESSYNEQFFGPGTRLTVL.

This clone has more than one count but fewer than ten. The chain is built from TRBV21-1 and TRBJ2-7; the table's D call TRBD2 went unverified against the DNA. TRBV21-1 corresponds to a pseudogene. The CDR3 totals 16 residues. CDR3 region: CASSDSSGRARYEQYF. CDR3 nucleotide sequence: TGTGCCAGCAGTGATTCTAGCGGGAGGGCCCGATACGAGCAGTACTTC.

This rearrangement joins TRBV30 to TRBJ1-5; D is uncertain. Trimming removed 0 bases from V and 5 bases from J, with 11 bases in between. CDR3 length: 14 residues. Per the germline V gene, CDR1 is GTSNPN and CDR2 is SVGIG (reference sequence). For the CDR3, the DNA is TGTGCCTGGAGTGTACTTCGGGAGGATCAGCCCCAGCATTTT. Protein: CAWSVLREDQPQHF.

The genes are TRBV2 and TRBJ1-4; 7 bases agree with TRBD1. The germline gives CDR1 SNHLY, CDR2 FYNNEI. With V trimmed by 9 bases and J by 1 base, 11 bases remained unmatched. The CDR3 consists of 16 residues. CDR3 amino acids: CARSGTGDKTNEKLFF. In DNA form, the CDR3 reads TGTGCCAGGTCCGGAACAGGGGATAAAACTAATGAAAAACTGTTTTTT. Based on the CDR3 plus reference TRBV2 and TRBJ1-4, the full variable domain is EPEVTQTPSHQVTQMGQEVILRCVPISNHLYFYWYRQILGQKVEFLVSFYNNEISEKSEIFDDQFSVERPDGSNFTLKIRSTKLEDSAMYFCARSGTGDKTNEKLFFGSGTQLSVL.

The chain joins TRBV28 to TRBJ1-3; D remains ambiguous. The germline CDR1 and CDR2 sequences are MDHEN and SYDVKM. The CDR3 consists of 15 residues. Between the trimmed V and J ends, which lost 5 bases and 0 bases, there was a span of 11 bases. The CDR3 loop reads CASSAGLISGNTIYF. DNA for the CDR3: TGTGCCAGCAGTGCAGGACTGATCTCTGGAAACACCATATATTTT.

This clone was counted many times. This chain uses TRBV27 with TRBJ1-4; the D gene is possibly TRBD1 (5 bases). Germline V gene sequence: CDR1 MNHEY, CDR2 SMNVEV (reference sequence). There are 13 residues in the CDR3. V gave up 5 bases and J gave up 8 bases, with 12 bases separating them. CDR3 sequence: CASSPNGAEKLFF. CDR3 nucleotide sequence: TGTGCCAGCAGTCCAAACGGGGCCGAAAAACTGTTTTTT.

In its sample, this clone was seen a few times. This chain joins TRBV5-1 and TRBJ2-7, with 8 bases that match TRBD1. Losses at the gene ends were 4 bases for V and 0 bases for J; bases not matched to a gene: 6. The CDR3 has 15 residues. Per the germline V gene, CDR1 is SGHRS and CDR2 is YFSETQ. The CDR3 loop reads CASSPRQGSSYEQYF. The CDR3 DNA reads TGCGCCAGCAGCCCAAGACAGGGGAGCTCCTACGAGCAGTACTTC.

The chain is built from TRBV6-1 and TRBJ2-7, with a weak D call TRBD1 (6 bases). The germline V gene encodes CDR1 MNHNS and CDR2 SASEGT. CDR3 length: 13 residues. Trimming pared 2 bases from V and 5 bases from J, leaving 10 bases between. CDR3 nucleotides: TGTGCCAGCAGTGAAAGGGGGTACCACGAGCAGTACTTC. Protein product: CASSERGYHEQYF.

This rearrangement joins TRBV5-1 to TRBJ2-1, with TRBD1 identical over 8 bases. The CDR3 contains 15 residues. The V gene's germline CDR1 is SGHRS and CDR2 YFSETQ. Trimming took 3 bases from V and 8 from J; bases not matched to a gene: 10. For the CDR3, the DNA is TGCGCCAGCAGCTCTGGACAGGGCACCGTAGATGAGCAGTTCTTC. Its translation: CASSSGQGTVDEQFF.

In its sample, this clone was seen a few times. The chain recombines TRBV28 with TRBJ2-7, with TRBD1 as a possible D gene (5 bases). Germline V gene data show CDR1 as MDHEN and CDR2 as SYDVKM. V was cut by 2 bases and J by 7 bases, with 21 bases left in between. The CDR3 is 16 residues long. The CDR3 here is CASSLERWGSSGEQYF. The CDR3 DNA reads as TGTGCCAGCAGTTTAGAGAGGTGGGGATCTTCAGGGGAGCAGTACTTC.

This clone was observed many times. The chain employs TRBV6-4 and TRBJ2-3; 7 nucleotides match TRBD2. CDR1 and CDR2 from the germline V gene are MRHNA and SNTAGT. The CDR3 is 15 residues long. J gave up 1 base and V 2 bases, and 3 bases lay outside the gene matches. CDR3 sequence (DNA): TGTGCCAGCAGTGACACGGCGGGAGGCACAGATACGCAGTATTTT. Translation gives CASSDTAGGTDTQYF.

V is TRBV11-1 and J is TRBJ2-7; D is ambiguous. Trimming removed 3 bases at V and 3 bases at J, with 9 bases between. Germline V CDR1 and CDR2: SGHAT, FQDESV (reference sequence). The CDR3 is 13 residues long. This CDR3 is CASSFYSSYEQYF. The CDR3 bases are TGTGCCAGCAGCTTTTACAGTAGCTACGAGCAGTACTTC.

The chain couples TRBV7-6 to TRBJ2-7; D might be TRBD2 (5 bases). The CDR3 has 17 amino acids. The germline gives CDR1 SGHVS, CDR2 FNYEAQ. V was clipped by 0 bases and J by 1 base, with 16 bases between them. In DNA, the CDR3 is TGTGCCAGCAGCTTAGCGAATGGCGCGGAGGAATCCTACGAGCAGTACTTC. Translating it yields CASSLANGAEESYEQYF.

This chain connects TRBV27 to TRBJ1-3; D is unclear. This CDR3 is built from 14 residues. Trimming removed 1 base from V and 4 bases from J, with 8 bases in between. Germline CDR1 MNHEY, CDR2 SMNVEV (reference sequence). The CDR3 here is CASSLYPRGNTIYF. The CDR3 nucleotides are TGTGCCAGCAGTTTATATCCTAGAGGAAACACCATATATTTT.

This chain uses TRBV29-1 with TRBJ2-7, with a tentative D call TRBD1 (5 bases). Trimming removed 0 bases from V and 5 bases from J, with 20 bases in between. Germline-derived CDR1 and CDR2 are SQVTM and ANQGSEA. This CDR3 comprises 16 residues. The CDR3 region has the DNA TGCAGCGTTGAAGATTCTTTAGAAAGGGGTATCCACGAGCAGTACTTC. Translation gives CSVEDSLERGIHEQYF.

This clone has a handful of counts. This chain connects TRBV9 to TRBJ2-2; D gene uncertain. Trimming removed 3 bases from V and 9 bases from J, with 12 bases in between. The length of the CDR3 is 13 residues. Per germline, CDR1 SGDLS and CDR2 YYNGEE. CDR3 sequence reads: CASSGTANWELFF. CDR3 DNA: TGTGCCAGCAGCGGAACAGCCAACTGGGAGCTGTTTTTT.

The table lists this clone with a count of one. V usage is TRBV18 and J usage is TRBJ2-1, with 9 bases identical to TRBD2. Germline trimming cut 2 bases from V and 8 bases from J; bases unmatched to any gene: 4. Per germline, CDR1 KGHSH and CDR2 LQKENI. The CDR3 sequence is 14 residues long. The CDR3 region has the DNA TGTGCCAGCTCACCAATGGCGGGAGGGTATGAGCAGTTCTTC. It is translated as CASSPMAGGYEQFF.

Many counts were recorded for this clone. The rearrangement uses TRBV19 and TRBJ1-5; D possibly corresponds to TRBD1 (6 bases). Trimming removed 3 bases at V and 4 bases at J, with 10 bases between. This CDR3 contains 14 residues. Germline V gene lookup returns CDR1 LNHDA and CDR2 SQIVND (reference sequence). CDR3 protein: CASSIWGANQPQHF. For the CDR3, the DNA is TGTGCCAGTAGTATTTGGGGGGCGAATCAGCCCCAGCATTTT.

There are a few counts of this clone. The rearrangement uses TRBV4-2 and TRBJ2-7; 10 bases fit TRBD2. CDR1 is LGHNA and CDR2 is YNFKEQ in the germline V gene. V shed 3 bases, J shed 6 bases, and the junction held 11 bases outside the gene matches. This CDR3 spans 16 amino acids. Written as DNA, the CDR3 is TGTGCCAGCAGCCAGGACCATAGCGGGAGGCCAGTCGAGCAGTACTTC. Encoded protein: CASSQDHSGRPVEQYF.